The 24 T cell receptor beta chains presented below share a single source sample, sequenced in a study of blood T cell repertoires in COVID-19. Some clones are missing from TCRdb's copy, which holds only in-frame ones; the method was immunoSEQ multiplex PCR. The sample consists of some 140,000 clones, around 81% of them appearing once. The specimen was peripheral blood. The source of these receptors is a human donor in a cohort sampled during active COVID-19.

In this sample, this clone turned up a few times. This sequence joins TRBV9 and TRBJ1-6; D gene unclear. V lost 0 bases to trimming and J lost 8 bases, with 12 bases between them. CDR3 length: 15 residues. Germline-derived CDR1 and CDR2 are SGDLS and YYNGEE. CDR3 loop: CASSVAGRAYSPLHF. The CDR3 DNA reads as TGTGCCAGCAGCGTAGCTGGGAGAGCTTATTCACCCCTCCACTTT.

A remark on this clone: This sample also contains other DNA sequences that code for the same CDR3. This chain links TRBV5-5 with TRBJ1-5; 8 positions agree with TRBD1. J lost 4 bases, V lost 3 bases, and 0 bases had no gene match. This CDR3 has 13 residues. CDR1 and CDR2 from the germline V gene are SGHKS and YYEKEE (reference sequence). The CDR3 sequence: CASSWTGNQPQHF. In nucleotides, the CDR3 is TGTGCCAGCAGCTGGACAGGGAATCAGCCCCAGCATTTT.

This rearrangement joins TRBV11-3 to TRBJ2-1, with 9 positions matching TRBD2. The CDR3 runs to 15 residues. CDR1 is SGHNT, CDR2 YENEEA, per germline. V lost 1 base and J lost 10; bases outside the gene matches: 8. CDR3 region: CASSLGNSGGLEQFF. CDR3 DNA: TGTGCCAGCAGCTTAGGGAATAGCGGGGGACTCGAGCAGTTCTTC.

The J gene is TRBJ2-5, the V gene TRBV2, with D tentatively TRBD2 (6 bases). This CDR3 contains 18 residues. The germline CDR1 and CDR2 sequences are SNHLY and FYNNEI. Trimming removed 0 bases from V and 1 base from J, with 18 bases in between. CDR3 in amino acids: CASSEAGRLLGPQETQYF. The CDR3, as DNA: TGTGCCAGCAGTGAAGCAGGGAGGCTCCTCGGTCCCCAAGAGACCCAGTACTTC.

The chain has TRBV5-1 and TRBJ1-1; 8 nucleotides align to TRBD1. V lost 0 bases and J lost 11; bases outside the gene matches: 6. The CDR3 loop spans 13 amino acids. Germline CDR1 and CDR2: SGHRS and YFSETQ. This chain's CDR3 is CASSLETGDRAFF. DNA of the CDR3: TGCGCCAGCAGCTTGGAGACAGGGGATAGGGCTTTCTTT.

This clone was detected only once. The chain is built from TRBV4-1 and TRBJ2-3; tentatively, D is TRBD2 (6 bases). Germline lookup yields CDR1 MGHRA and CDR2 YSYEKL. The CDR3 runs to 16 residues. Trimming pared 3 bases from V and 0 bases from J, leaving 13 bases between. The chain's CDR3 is CASSQSRDWSTDTQYF. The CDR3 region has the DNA TGCGCCAGCAGCCAGAGTCGGGACTGGAGCACAGATACGCAGTATTTT.

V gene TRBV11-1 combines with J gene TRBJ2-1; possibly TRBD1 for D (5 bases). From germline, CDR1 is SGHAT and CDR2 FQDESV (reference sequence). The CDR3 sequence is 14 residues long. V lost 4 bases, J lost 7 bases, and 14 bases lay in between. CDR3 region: CASSSMGPGNEQFF. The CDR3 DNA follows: TGTGCCAGCAGCTCTATGGGGCCTGGGAATGAGCAGTTCTTC.

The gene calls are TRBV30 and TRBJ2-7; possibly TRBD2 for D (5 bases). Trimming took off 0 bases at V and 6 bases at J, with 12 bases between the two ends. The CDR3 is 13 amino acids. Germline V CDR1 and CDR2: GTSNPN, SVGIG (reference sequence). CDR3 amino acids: CAWSVSFLAEQYF. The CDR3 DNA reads TGTGCCTGGAGTGTATCGTTCCTAGCCGAGCAGTACTTC.

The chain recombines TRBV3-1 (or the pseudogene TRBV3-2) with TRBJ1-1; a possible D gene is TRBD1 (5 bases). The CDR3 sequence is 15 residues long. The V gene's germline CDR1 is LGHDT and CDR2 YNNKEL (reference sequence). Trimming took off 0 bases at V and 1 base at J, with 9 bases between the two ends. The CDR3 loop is CASSQDGRENTEAFF. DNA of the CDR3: TGTGCCAGCAGCCAAGATGGCAGGGAGAACACTGAAGCTTTCTTT.

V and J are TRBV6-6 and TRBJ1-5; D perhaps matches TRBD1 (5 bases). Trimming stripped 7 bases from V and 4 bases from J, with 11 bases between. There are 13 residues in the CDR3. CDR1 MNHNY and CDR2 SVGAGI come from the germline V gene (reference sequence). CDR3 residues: CASNANRNQPQHF. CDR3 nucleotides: TGTGCCAGCAACGCTAACAGGAATCAGCCCCAGCATTTT.

The CDR3 here is CASSSQGGNQPQHF. The CDR3 region has the DNA TGTGCCAGCAGCTCACAGGGAGGCAATCAGCCCCAGCATTTT. This rearrangement joins TRBV7-2 to TRBJ1-5; maybe TRBD1 (6 bases). The V gene's germline CDR1 is SGHTA and CDR2 FQGNSA. The length of the CDR3 is 14 residues. V dropped 4 bases and J dropped 2 bases, with 9 bases sitting between them.

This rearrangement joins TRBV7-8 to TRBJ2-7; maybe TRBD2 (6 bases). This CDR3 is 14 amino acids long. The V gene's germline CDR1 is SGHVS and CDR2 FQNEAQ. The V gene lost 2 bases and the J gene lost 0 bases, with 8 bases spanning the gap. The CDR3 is CASSLTGSSYEQYF. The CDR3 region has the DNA TGTGCCAGCAGCTTAACCGGGAGCTCCTACGAGCAGTACTTC.

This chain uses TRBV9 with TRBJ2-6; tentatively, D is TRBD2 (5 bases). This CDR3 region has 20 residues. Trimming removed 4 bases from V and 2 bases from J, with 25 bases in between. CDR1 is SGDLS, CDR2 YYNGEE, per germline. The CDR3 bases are TGTGCCAGCAGCCCTCGCAGGACTTTTACACCCCTTGCTGGGGCCAACGTCCTGACTTTC. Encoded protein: CASSPRRTFTPLAGANVLTF.

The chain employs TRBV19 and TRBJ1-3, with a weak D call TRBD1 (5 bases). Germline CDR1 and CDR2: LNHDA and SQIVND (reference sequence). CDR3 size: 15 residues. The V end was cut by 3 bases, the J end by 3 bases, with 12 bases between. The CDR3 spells CASSIAPGLGNTIYF. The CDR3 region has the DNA TGTGCCAGTAGTATCGCCCCGGGACTTGGAAACACCATATATTTT. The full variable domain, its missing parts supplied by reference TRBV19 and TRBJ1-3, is DGGITQSPKYLFRKEGQNVTLSCEQNLNHDAMYWYRQDPGQGLRLIYYSQIVNDFQKGDIAEGYSVSREKKESFPLTVTSAQKNPTAFYLCASSIAPGLGNTIYFGEGSWLTVV.

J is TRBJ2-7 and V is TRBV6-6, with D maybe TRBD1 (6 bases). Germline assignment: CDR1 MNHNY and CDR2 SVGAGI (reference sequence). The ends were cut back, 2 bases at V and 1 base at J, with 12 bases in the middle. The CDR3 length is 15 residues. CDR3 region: CASSYRADRSYEQYF. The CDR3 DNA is TGTGCCAGCAGTTACAGGGCGGACAGATCCTACGAGCAGTACTTC.

In DNA, the CDR3 is TGTGCCAGCAGCTCGACAGGGACCGGGGAGCTGTTTTTT. Translation: CASSSTGTGELFF. J is TRBJ2-2 and V is TRBV27; 7 nucleotides agree with TRBD1. The germline gives CDR1 MNHEY, CDR2 SMNVEV (reference sequence). V lost 6 bases and J lost 5; bases outside the gene matches: 3. The CDR3 extends over 13 amino acids.

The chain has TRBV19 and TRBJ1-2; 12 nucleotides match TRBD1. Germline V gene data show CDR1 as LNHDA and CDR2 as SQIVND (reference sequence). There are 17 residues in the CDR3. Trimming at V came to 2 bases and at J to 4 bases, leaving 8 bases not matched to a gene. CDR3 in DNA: TGTGCCAGTAGTATACTCGGGACAGGGGGCTCCGGCTATGGCTACACCTTC. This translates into CASSILGTGGSGYGYTF.

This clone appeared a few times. CDR3 residues: CASSIIGVNEQFF. The CDR3 DNA reads as TGTGCCAGTAGTATTATCGGGGTCAATGAGCAGTTCTTC. V usage is TRBV19 and J usage is TRBJ2-1; TRBD2 is a possible D gene (5 bases). The V end was cut by 3 bases, the J end by 6 bases, with 9 bases between. This CDR3 is 13 amino acids long. Germline values: CDR1 LNHDA, CDR2 SQIVND (reference sequence).

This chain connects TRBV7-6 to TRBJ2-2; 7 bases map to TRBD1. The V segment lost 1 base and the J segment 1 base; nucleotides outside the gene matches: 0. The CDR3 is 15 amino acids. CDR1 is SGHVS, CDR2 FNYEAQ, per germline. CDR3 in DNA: TGTGCCAGCAGCTTAGACAGGGGGAACACCGGGGAGCTGTTTTTT. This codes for CASSLDRGNTGELFF.

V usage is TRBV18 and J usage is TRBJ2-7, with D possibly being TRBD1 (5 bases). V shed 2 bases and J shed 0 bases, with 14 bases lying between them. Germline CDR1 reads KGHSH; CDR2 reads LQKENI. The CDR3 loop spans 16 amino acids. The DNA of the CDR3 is TGTGCCAGCTCACCATGGGTACAGGCAAGCTCCTACGAGCAGTACTTC. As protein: CASSPWVQASSYEQYF.

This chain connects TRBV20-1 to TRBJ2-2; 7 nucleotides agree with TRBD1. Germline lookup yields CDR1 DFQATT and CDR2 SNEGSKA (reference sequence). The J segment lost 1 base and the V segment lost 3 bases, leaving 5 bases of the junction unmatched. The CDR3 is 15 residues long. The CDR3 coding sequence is TGCAGTGCTAGTGCGAGACAGGGGAACACCGGGGAGCTGTTTTTT. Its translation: CSASARQGNTGELFF.

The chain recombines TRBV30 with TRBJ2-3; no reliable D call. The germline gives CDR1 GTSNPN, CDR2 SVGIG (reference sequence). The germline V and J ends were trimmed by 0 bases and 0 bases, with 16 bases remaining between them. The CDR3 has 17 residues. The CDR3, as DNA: TGTGCCTGGAGTGTACTCCGGCGGCCAAAGAGCACAGATACGCAGTATTTT. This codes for CAWSVLRRPKSTDTQYF. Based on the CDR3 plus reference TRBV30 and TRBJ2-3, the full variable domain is SQTIHQWPATLVQPVGSPLSLECTVEGTSNPNLYWYRQAAGRGLQLLFYSVGIGQISSEVPQNLSASRPQDRQFILSSKKLLLSDSGFYLCAWSVLRRPKSTDTQYFGPGTRLTVL.

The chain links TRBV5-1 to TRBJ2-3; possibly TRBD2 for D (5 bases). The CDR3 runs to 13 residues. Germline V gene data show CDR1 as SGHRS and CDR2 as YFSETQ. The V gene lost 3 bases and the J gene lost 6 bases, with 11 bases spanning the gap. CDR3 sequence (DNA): TGCGCCAGCAGCTCGAGGGATCGGGATACGCAGTATTTT. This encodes CASSSRDRDTQYF.

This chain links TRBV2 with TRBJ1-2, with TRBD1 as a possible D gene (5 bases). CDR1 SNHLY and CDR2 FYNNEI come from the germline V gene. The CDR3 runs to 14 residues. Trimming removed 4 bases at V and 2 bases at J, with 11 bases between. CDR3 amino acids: CASSGGTANYGYTF. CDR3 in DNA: TGTGCCAGCAGTGGGGGGACTGCCAACTATGGCTACACCTTC. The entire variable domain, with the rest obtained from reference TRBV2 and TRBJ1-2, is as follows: EPEVTQTPSHQVTQMGQEVILRCVPISNHLYFYWYRQILGQKVEFLVSFYNNEISEKSEIFDDQFSVERPDGSNFTLKIRSTKLEDSAMYFCASSGGTANYGYTFGSGTRLTVV.